The TCR beta chain under discussion was sequenced for a study of shared T cell receptors in the human thymus. CDR1 is LGHNA and CDR2 is YNFKEQ in the germline V gene. V dropped 5 bases and J dropped 0 bases, with 20 bases sitting between them. There are 18 residues in the CDR3. Method: immunoSEQ multiplex PCR; TCRdb's copy keeps in-frame clones and lacks some. The sample gives about 710,000 clones, more than 70% of which show up once; roughly 0.0094% is in the top ten. In addition, the sample was reused for a study of human thymus T cells. That investigation notes: Finnish infants who were healthy and having corrective surgery for congenital heart defects made up the donors. Thymus specimens were resections from corrective heart surgery. What appeared biased in thymic and blood repertoires was the usage of V and J genes. As related research reported, thymic repertoires overlapped highly among unrelated individuals.

The chain has TRBV4-2 and TRBJ1-3; D unclear. The specimen sequenced was thymocytes. The receptor comes from a boy younger than two with a congenital heart defect. CDR3 nucleotide sequence: TGTGCCAGCAGCGGTAATGACCTAAAAGCGGACTCTGGAAACACCATATATTTT. As protein: CASSGNDLKADSGNTIYF.